The T cell receptor beta chain described here comes from a study of vaccination effects on CD4 cells after COVID-19. Study-level background: Median timing of post-vaccine samples was 72 days after the second dose.

The assay was immunoSEQ multiplex PCR, and TCRdb's table has in-frame clones only and misses some. The sample has 40,000 to 55,000 clones; just over 75% are singletons. Concerning this clone: Its specificity is unknown.

The culture ran for 10 to 11 days, and then CD4+ T cells were isolated. By PCR, the person was confirmed to have had SARS-CoV-2 infection between March and December 2020. The participants, recipients of two vaccine doses, got either BNT162b2 or mRNA-1273. A half-volume exchange with IL-2 medium occurred on days 3 and 7. The CDR3 is made up of 13 amino acids. The germline CDR1 and CDR2 sequences are SGHRS and YFSETQ. The ends lost 4 bases at V and 5 bases at J; junction bases unmatched: 5. The material was CD4+ T cells from PBMCs cultured without peptide, obtained after COVID-19 vaccination. This chain uses TRBV5-1 with TRBJ2-5; 7 bases map to TRBD2. The TCR was taken from a human donor who had a prior SARS-CoV-2 infection. This CDR3 reads CASSISGFETQYF. Here the CDR3 DNA reads TGCGCCAGCAGCATTAGCGGGTTTGAGACCCAGTACTTC.